This T cell receptor delta chain was sequenced for a study of gamma-delta T cells after stem cell transplantation. TCRdb called clones from the RT-PCR reads again using CATT. The sample yields 10,000 to 13,000 delta-chain clones, approximately 38% seen once. This clone was picked up a small number of times. The sample holds other DNA sequences that translate to the same CDR3. V shed 0 bases, J shed 1 base, and the junction held 22 bases outside the gene matches. The length of the CDR3 is 23 residues. The germline CDR1 and CDR2 sequences are TSWWSYY and QGS. The TCR was taken from a human donor. It is not recorded whose cells these are; they may come from a transplant donor. The chain links TRDV1 to TRDJ1; 11 bases align to TRDD3. The sequencing sample was made of gamma-delta T cells. CDR3 in DNA: TGTGCTCTTGGGGAACTATGGCCGCTCCCCTGGGGGATACAGAACGGTAGCACCGATAAACTCATCTTT. This sequence encodes CALGELWPLPWGIQNGSTDKLIF.